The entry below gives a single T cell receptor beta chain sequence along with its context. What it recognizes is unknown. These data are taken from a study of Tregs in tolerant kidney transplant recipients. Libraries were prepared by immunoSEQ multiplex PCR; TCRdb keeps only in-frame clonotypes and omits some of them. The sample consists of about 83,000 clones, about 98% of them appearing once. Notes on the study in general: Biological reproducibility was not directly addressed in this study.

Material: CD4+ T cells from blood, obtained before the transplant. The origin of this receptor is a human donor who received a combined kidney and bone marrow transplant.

CDR3 DNA: TGCGCCAGCAGCGAAGGTCAGCTCGGGGATACGCAGTATTTT. It yields the protein CASSEGQLGDTQYF. The chain combines TRBV5-1 with TRBJ2-3; D unclear. Germline CDR1 SGHRS, CDR2 YFSETQ. V was trimmed by 4 bases and J by 6 bases, leaving 15 bases between them. The CDR3 covers 14 residues.